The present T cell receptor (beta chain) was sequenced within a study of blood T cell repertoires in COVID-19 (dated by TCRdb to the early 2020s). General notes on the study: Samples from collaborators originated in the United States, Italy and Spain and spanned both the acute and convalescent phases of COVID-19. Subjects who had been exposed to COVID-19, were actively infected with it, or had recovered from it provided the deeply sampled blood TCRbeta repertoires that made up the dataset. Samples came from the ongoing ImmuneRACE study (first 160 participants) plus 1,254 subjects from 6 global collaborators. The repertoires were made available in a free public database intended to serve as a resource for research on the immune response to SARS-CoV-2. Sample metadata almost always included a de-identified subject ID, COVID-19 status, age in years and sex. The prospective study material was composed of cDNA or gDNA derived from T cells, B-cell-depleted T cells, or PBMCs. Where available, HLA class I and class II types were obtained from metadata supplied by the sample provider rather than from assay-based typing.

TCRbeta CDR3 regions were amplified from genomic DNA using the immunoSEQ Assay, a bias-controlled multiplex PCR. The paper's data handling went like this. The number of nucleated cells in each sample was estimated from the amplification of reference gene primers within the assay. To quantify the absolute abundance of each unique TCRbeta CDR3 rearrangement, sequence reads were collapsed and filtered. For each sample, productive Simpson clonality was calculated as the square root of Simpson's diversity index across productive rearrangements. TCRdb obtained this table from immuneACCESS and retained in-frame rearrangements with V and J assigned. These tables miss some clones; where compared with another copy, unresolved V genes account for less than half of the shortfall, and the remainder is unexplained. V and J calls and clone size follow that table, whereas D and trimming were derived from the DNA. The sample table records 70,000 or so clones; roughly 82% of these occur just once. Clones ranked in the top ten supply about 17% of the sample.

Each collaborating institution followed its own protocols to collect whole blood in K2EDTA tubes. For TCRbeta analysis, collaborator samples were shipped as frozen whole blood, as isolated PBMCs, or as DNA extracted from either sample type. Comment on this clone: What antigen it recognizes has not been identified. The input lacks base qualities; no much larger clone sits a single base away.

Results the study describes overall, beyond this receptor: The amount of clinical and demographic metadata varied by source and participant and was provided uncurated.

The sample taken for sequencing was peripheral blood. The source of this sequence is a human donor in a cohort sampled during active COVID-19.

The DNA sequence reads TGTGCCAGCAGTTACTCAGGAGCCGAGGGCACTGAAGCTTTCTTT. Translated, this gives CASSYSGAEGTEAFF. The chain employs TRBV6-5 and TRBJ1-1; no D gene call is confident. There are 15 amino acids in the CDR3, from cysteine to phenylalanine inclusive. This entry keeps only the CDR3 DNA: 45 bases, framed from base 1. The CDR1 and CDR2 encoded by the germline V gene are MNHEY and SVGAGI. V is pared back by 0 bases and J by 4 bases, with 12 bases lying between the germline termini.